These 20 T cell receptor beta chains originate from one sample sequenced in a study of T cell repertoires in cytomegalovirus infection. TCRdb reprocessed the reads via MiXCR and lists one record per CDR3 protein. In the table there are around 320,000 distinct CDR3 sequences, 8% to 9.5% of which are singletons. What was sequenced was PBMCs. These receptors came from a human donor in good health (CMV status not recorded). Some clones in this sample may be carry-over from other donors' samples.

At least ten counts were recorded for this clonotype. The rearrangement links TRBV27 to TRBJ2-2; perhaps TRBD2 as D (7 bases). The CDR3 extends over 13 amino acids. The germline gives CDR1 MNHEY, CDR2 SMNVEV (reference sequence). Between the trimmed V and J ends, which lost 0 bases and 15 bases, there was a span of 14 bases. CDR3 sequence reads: CASSLSSGGRMFF. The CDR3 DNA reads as TGTGCCAGCAGTTTATCATCGGGGGGCAGGATGTTTTTT.

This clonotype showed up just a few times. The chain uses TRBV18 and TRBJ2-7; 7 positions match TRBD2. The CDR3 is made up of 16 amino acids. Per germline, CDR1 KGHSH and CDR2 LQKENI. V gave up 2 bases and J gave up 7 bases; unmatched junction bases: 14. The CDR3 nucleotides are TGTGCCAGCTCACCAGTTGGGCAAGCGGGGTCACTGGAGCAGTACTTC. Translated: CASSPVGQAGSLEQYF.

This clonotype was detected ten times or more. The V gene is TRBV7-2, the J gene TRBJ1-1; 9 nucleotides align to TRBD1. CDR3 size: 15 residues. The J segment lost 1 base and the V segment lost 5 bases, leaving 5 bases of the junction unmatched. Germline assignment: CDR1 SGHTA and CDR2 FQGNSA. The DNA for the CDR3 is TGTGCCAGCAGCCGGACAGGGGCTAGGAACACTGAAGCTTTCTTT. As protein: CASSRTGARNTEAFF.

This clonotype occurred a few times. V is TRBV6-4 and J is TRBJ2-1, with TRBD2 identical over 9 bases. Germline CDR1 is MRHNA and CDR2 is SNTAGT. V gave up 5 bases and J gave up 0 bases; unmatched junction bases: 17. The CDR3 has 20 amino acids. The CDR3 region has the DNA TGTGCCAGCAGTATAGGCCCGGGACTAGCTCTAACAAGCTCCTACAATGAGCAGTTCTTC. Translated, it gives CASSIGPGLALTSSYNEQFF.

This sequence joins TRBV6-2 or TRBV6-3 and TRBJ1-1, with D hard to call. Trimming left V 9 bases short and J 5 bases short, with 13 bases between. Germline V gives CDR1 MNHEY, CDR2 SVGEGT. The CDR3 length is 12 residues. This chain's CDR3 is CARAIQRTEAFF. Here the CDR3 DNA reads TGTGCCAGAGCAATACAGAGGACTGAAGCTTTCTTT.

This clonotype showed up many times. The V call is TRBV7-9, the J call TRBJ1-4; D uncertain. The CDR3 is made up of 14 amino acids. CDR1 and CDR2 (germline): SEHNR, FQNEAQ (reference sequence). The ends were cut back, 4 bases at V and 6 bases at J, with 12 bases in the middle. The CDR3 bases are TGTGCCAGCAGCTCCGGGTCGAGTCATGAAAAACTGTTTTTT. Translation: CASSSGSSHEKLFF.

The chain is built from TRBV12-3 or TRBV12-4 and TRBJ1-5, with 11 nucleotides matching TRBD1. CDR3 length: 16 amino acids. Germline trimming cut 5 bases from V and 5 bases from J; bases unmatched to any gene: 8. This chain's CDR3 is CASSPGTGGGHQPQHF. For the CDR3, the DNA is TGTGCCAGCAGTCCCGGGACAGGGGGGGGTCATCAGCCCCAGCATTTT.

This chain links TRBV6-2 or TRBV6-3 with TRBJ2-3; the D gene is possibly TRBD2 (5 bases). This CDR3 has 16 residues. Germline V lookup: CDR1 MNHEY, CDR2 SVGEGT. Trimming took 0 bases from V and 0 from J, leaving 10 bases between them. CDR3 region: CASSYSRGTSTDTQYF. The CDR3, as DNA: TGTGCCAGCAGTTACTCCCGGGGTACTAGCACAGATACGCAGTATTTT.

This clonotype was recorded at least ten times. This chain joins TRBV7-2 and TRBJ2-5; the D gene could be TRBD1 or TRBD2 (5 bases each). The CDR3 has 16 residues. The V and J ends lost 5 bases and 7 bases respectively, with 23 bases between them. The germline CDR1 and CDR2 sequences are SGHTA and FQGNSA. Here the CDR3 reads CASSPARGPTTGTQYF. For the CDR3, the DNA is TGTGCCAGCAGCCCGGCGAGGGGCCCCACCACTGGGACCCAGTACTTC.

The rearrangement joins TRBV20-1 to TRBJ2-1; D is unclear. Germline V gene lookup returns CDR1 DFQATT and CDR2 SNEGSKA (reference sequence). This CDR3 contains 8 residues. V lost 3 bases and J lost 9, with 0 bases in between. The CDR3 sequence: CSASEQFF. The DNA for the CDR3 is TGCAGTGCTAGTGAGCAGTTCTTC.

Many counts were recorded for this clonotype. CDR3 nucleotide sequence: TGTGCCAGCAGCCCACGGCCAGGACACACGGGAGAGACCCAGTACTTC. Protein product: CASSPRPGHTGETQYF. The chain employs TRBV7-2 and TRBJ2-5; D might be TRBD1 (5 bases). Looked up from germline, CDR1 is SGHTA and CDR2 is FQGNSA. Trimming removed 5 bases at V and 4 bases at J, with 20 bases between. The CDR3 totals 16 residues.

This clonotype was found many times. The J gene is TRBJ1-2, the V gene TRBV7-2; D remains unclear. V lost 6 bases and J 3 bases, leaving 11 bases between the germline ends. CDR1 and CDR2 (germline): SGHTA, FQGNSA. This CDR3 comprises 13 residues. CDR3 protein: CASRLRIDYGYTF. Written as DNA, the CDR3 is TGTGCCAGCAGACTAAGGATAGACTATGGCTACACCTTC.

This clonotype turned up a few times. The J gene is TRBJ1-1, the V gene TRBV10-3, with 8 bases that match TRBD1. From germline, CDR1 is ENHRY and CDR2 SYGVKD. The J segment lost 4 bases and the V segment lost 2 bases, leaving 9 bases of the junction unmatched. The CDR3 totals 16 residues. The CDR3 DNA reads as TGTGCCATCAGTGAGCGAGCAGGGGGCGACCTCACTGAAGCTTTCTTT. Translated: CAISERAGGDLTEAFF.

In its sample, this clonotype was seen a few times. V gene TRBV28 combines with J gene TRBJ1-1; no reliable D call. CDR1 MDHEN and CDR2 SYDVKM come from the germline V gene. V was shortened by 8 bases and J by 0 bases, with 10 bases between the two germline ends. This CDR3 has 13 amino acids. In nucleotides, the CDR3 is TGTGCCAGCCTGGTTAGGTTGAACACTGAAGCTTTCTTT. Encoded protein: CASLVRLNTEAFF.

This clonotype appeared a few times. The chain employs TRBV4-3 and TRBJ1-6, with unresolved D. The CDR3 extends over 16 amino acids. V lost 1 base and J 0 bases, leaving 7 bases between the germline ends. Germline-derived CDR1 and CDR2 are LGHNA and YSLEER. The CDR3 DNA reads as TGCGCCAGCAGCCAAGCCTTGAGCTCCTATAATTCACCCCTCCACTTT. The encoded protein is CASSQALSSYNSPLHF.

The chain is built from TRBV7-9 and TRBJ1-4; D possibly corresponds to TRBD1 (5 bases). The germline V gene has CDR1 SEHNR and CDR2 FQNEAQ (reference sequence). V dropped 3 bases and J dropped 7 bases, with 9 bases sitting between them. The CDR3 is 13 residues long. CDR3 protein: CASSFPGGEKLFF. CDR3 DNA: TGTGCCAGCAGCTTCCCCGGGGGTGAAAAACTGTTTTTT. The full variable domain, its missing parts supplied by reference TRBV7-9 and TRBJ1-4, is DTGVSQNPRHKITKRGQNVTFRCDPISEHNRLYWYRQTLGQGPEFLTYFQNEAQLEKSRLLSDRFSAERPKGSFSTLEIQRTEQGDSAMYLCASSFPGGEKLFFGSGTQLSVL.

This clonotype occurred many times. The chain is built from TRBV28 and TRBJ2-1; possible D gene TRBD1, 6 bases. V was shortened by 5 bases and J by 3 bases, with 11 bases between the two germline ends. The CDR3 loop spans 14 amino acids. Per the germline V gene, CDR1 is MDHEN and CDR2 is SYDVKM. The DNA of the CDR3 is TGTGCCAGCAGTCCGACAGGACGCTACAATGAGCAGTTCTTC. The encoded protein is CASSPTGRYNEQFF.

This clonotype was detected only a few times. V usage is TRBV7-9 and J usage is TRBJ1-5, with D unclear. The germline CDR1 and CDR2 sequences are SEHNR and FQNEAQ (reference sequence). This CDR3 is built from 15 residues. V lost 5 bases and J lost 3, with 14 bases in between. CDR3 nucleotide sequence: TGTGCCAGCAGCCGATTTGGGGAGATCAATCAGCCCCAGCATTTT. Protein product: CASSRFGEINQPQHF. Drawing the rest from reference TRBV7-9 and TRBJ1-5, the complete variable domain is DTGVSQNPRHKITKRGQNVTFRCDPISEHNRLYWYRQTLGQGPEFLTYFQNEAQLEKSRLLSDRFSAERPKGSFSTLEIQRTEQGDSAMYLCASSRFGEINQPQHFGDGTRLSIL.

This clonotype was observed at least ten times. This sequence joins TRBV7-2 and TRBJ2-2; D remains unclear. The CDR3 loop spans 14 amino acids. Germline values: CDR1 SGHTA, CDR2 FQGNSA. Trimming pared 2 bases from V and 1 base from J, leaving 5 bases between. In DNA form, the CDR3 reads TGTGCCAGCAGCTTAAGGGAGAACACCGGGGAGCTGTTTTTT. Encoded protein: CASSLRENTGELFF. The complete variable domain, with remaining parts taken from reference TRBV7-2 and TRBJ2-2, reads GAGVSQSPSNKVTEKGKDVELRCDPISGHTALYWYRQSLGQGLEFLIYFQGNSAPDKSGLPSDRFSAERTGGSVSTLTIQRTQQEDSAVYLCASSLRENTGELFFGEGSRLTVL.

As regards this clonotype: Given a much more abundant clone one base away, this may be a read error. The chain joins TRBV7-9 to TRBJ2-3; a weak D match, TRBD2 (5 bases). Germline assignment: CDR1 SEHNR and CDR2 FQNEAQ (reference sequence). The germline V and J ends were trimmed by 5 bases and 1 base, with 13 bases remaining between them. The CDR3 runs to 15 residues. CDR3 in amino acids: CASSPRDLGTDTQYF. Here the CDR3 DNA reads TGTGCCAGCAGCCCGAGGGATCTTGGCACAGATACGCAGTATTTT.